This record looks at one TCR beta chain sequence and its context. The antigen remains unidentified. The sample originates from a study of T cell responses to AZD1222 COVID-19 vaccine. Study-level findings and limits: At baseline, just five to seven AZD1222 recipients tested seropositive. Only after the peak T cell response were repertoires sampled.

Repertoires were generated with immunoSEQ multiplex PCR, while TCRdb's copy carries only in-frame clones and drops some. This table has more than 150,000 clones, roughly 93% appearing once. The CDR3 totals 14 residues. Trimming cost V 7 bases and J 4 bases; bases outside gene matches: 10. Germline V gene data show CDR1 as SGHAT and CDR2 as FQNNGV. Sequencing was performed on peripheral blood, taken on day 0 of AZD1222 vaccination. The chain joins TRBV11-2 to TRBJ2-7; the match to TRBD2 covers 7 bases. This TCR came from an adult in good health. The CDR3 spells CASNAGTIIYEQYF. The CDR3 DNA reads as TGTGCCAGCAACGCCGGGACTATAATATACGAGCAGTACTTC. The variable domain in full, with the rest retrieved from reference TRBV11-2 and TRBJ2-7, is EAGVAQSPRYKIIEKRQSVAFWCNPISGHATLYWYQQILGQGPKLLIQFQNNGVVDDSQLPKDRFSAERLKGVDSTLKIQPAKLEDSAVYLCASNAGTIIYEQYFGPGTRLTVT.